This entry lists 22 T cell receptor beta chains sequenced from one sample in a study of blood T cell repertoires in COVID-19. TCRdb's table, derived via immunoSEQ multiplex PCR, lists solely in-frame clones and lacks some. The sample shows some 300,000 clones, 88% of them seen only once. Material for sequencing was PBMCs or T cells enriched from blood (not recorded which). The receptors were gathered from a woman aged 25-40 years who had recovered from COVID-19.

CDR3 in DNA: TGCGCCAGCAGCTTGGTACGGATACACTCGGGATACGAGCAGTACTTC. Translating it yields CASSLVRIHSGYEQYF. This rearrangement joins TRBV5-1 to TRBJ2-7; the D gene is possibly TRBD2 (5 bases). The V gene's germline CDR1 is SGHRS and CDR2 YFSETQ. The CDR3 has 16 residues. Trimming removed 0 bases at V and 4 bases at J, with 17 bases between.

The chain joins TRBV7-9 to TRBJ1-2, with D uncertain. This CDR3 is built from 15 residues. Per germline, CDR1 SEHNR and CDR2 FQNEAQ (reference sequence). Trimming shortened V by 5 bases and J by 3 bases, and 16 bases separated the two germline ends. The CDR3 DNA sequence: TGTGCCAGCAGCCTACTACCCGACGGCCACTATGGCTACACCTTC. Amino acids: CASSLLPDGHYGYTF.

The chain employs TRBV9 and TRBJ1-2, with a weak D call TRBD1 (5 bases). Trimming removed 4 bases from V and 8 bases from J, with 18 bases in between. The CDR3 covers 14 residues. The germline V gene encodes CDR1 SGDLS and CDR2 YYNGEE. The CDR3 nucleotides read TGTGCCAGCAGCCCAGACGACCAGGGATGGGGCTACACCTTC. Its protein is CASSPDDQGWGYTF.

The V and J genes are TRBV27 and TRBJ2-5; 8 bases fit TRBD1. Germline V lookup: CDR1 MNHEY, CDR2 SMNVEV (reference sequence). There are 13 residues in the CDR3. Trimming at V came to 7 bases and at J to 3 bases, leaving 4 bases not matched to a gene. The CDR3 nucleotides read TGTGCCAGCACCCCGACAGGGGAAGAGACCCAGTACTTC. Translation: CASTPTGEETQYF.

The chain links TRBV11-1 to TRBJ1-3, with D possibly matching TRBD1 (5 bases). The germline CDR1 and CDR2 sequences are SGHAT and FQDESV (reference sequence). The CDR3 contains 15 residues. V shed 3 bases and J shed 4 bases, with 13 bases lying between them. The CDR3 sequence is CASSLPRGYGNTIYF. The CDR3 DNA reads as TGTGCCAGCAGCTTGCCAAGGGGCTACGGAAACACCATATATTTT.

V is TRBV7-8 and J is TRBJ1-5; D is unclear. V lost 2 bases, J lost 5 bases, and 13 bases lay in between. The germline gives CDR1 SGHVS, CDR2 FQNEAQ. The CDR3 extends over 15 amino acids. The CDR3 here is CASSLLWRNDQPQHF. CDR3 DNA: TGTGCCAGCAGCTTACTGTGGAGGAACGATCAGCCCCAGCATTTT.

The gene calls are TRBV7-9 and TRBJ2-1, with TRBD2 matching over 12 bases. The CDR3 sequence is 16 residues long. The ends lost 2 bases at V and 6 bases at J; junction bases unmatched: 5. Germline CDR1 and CDR2: SEHNR and FQNEAQ (reference sequence). As DNA, the CDR3 is TGTGCCAGCAGCTTACGGACTAGCGGGGCACCCAATGAGCAGTTCTTC. This encodes CASSLRTSGAPNEQFF.

The CDR3 DNA reads TGTGCCAGCAGTTTATTTAGACATAACACTGAAGCTTTCTTT. Encoded protein: CASSLFRHNTEAFF. The chain combines TRBV27 with TRBJ1-1; D unclear. CDR3 length equals 14 residues. Between the trimmed V and J ends, which lost 1 base and 2 bases, there was a span of 8 bases. Germline lookup yields CDR1 MNHEY and CDR2 SMNVEV (reference sequence).

The genes are TRBV5-1 and TRBJ2-1, with TRBD1 matching 10 bases. There are 14 residues in the CDR3. Per germline, CDR1 SGHRS and CDR2 YFSETQ. V gave up 8 bases and J gave up 7 bases; unmatched junction bases: 9. The CDR3 reads CASTGQGSWNEQFF. The CDR3, as DNA: TGCGCCAGTACGGGACAGGGGAGTTGGAATGAGCAGTTCTTC.

The rearrangement uses TRBV9 and TRBJ1-2; D remains unclear. Trimming took 4 bases from V and 5 from J, leaving 6 bases between them. Germline values: CDR1 SGDLS, CDR2 YYNGEE. The CDR3 spans 11 residues. The CDR3 here is CASSSRYGYTF. DNA for the CDR3: TGTGCCAGCAGCTCTCGGTATGGCTACACCTTC.

The genes are TRBV5-4 and TRBJ1-2; the match to TRBD1 covers 9 bases. This CDR3 is 15 amino acids long. In germline, CDR1 is SGHNT, CDR2 YYREEE (reference sequence). The V gene end was trimmed by 2 bases and the J gene end by 3 bases; junction bases not matched to a gene: 5. Here the CDR3 reads CASSLGTGYYYGYTF. CDR3 in DNA: TGTGCCAGCAGCTTAGGGACAGGGTACTACTATGGCTACACCTTC.

The J gene is TRBJ1-5, the V gene TRBV11-2; D gene ambiguous. Germline V CDR1 and CDR2: SGHAT, FQNNGV. The CDR3 runs 13 residues. V was pared by 1 base and J by 5 bases, with 6 bases between. The CDR3 sequence: CASSLGEDQPQHF. DNA of the CDR3: TGTGCCAGCAGCTTAGGAGAAGATCAGCCCCAGCATTTT.

The V gene is TRBV6-2 or TRBV6-3, the J gene TRBJ1-1; D possibly corresponds to TRBD1 (6 bases). The CDR3 has 14 amino acids. The V end lost 0 bases, the J end lost 4 bases, and 9 bases lay between the germline ends. Looked up from germline, CDR1 is MNHEY and CDR2 is SVGEGT. CDR3 nucleotide sequence: TGTGCCAGCAGTTACTCGGGCAGGGGCACTGAAGCTTTCTTT. Residues: CASSYSGRGTEAFF.

This chain links TRBV27 with TRBJ2-5, with TRBD2 identical over 9 bases. CDR1 is MNHEY, CDR2 SMNVEV, per germline (reference sequence). V gave up 8 bases and J gave up 4 bases; unmatched junction bases: 2. CDR3 length: 12 residues. The CDR3 nucleotides are TGTGCCAGCGCGGGGGGGACAGAGACCCAGTACTTC. Protein product: CASAGGTETQYF.

As to this clone: Other DNA sequences within the sample encode an identical CDR3. V and J are TRBV5-1 and TRBJ2-7; D ambiguous. This CDR3 has 12 residues. Trimming shortened V by 0 bases and J by 3 bases, and 4 bases separated the two germline ends. CDR1 and CDR2 (germline): SGHRS, YFSETQ. CDR3 loop: CASSLGGYEQYF. CDR3 in DNA: TGCGCCAGCAGCTTGGGCGGCTACGAGCAGTACTTC. Full variable domain (missing parts from reference TRBV5-1 and TRBJ2-7): KAGVTQTPRYLIKTRGQQVTLSCSPISGHRSVSWYQQTPGQGLQFLFEYFSETQRNKGNFPGRFSGRQFSNSRSEMNVSTLELGDSALYLCASSLGGYEQYFGPGTRLTVT.

This clone came up a few times. The same CDR3 also results from other DNA sequences found in this sample. The genes are TRBV30 and TRBJ1-2; perhaps TRBD1 as D (5 bases). CDR3 size: 12 residues. With 4 bases removed from V and 4 bases from J, the gap between germline ends came to 10 bases. Germline CDR1 GTSNPN, CDR2 SVGIG (reference sequence). The DNA of the CDR3 is TGTGCCTGGACGCCAGGGTCCTATGGCTACACCTTC. It yields the protein CAWTPGSYGYTF.

The chain carries TRBV2 and TRBJ2-7, with 10 bases identical to TRBD2. The CDR3 length is 15 residues. V lost 5 bases and J lost 2; bases outside the gene matches: 6. The germline CDR1 and CDR2 sequences are SNHLY and FYNNEI. CDR3 nucleotide sequence: TGTGCCAGCAGTACCGAGCGGGAGGGAACCTACGAGCAGTACTTC. Its translation: CASSTEREGTYEQYF.

This chain links TRBV11-2 with TRBJ2-7; 7 bases agree with TRBD1. Germline V gene data show CDR1 as SGHAT and CDR2 as FQNNGV. Trimming at V came to 9 bases and at J to 2 bases, leaving 4 bases not matched to a gene. There are 12 residues in the CDR3. The CDR3, as DNA: TGTGCCAGTGGCACAGGGGCCTACGAGCAGTACTTC. It is translated as CASGTGAYEQYF. Using reference TRBV11-2 and TRBJ2-7 for the parts outside the CDR3, the full variable domain is EAGVAQSPRYKIIEKRQSVAFWCNPISGHATLYWYQQILGQGPKLLIQFQNNGVVDDSQLPKDRFSAERLKGVDSTLKIQPAKLEDSAVYLCASGTGAYEQYFGPGTRLTVT.

The V gene is TRBV7-9, the J gene TRBJ2-1, with 12 bases lining up with TRBD2. The V and J ends lost 4 bases and 15 bases, in that order; junction bases with no gene match: 16. The CDR3 has 16 residues. Germline lookup yields CDR1 SEHNR and CDR2 FQNEAQ (reference sequence). DNA of the CDR3: TGTGCCAGCAGCTCCCCGTCGCTAGCGGGAGGGCCGGGTCCGTTCTTC. It is translated as CASSSPSLAGGPGPFF.

The V gene is TRBV30, the J gene TRBJ2-7; 12 bases fit TRBD1. The trim removed 0 bases at V and 5 bases at J, leaving 5 bases unmatched. CDR3 length equals 15 residues. CDR1 is GTSNPN and CDR2 is SVGIG in the germline V gene (reference sequence). CDR3 bases: TGTGCCTGGAGTGTTGGGACAGGGGGCTTCCACGAGCAGTACTTC. Protein: CAWSVGTGGFHEQYF.

This sequence joins TRBV10-3 and TRBJ1-1, with 9 bases aligning to TRBD1. Germline V gives CDR1 ENHRY, CDR2 SYGVKD. The CDR3 runs 12 residues. V shed 6 bases, J shed 5 bases, and the junction held 1 base outside the gene matches. Here the CDR3 reads CAISGQGTEAFF. The CDR3 DNA reads TGTGCCATCAGCGGACAGGGGACTGAAGCTTTCTTT.

V and J are TRBV28 and TRBJ1-2; 9 bases are shared with TRBD1. V was clipped by 6 bases and J by 8 bases; unmatched bases: 10. The length of the CDR3 is 14 residues. CDR1 MDHEN and CDR2 SYDVKM come from the germline V gene. The CDR3 reads CASRIRDREFGYTF. The CDR3 nucleotides read TGTGCCAGCAGGATCAGGGACAGGGAATTCGGCTACACCTTC.